The source of this T cell receptor beta chain is a study of blood T cells in healthy people across ages. Trimming cost V 0 bases and J 4 bases, with 13 bases left between them. Germline V gives CDR1 SEHNR, CDR2 FQNEAQ (reference sequence). The CDR3 consists of 16 residues. Study results and caveats: Unsorted PBMC material precluded a definitive naive versus antigen-experienced comparison.

A note on this clonotype: Its antigen is still unknown.

A sample-barcoded 5' primer and a J-beta primer mix were used in a second PCR of about 7 to 12 cycles. TCRdb itself ran the 5' RACE reads through MiXCR, one entry per CDR3 protein. The data show about 1.4 million distinct CDR3 sequences, 55% to 75% seen once. Material for sequencing was blood. The sequence was collected from a man between 18 and 35 years old in good health. V is TRBV7-9 and J is TRBJ2-1, with D perhaps TRBD1 (5 bases). CDR3 DNA sequence: TGTGCCAGCAGCTTAGCGAGCCAGGGATGGTACAATGAGCAGTTCTTC. It yields the protein CASSLASQGWYNEQFF.